The sample holds a few counts of the clone carrying this TCR beta chain. The sample belongs to a study of T-cell reconstitution after alpha-beta-depleted transplantation in children. Unique molecular identifiers featured in how the TCRbeta library was prepared. TCRdb recomputed calls from the PCR reads with MiXCR, one row per CDR3 protein. The sample lists some 280,000 distinct CDR3 sequences, 9.9% seen once, with over 9% in the top ten. The CDR3 is 16 amino acids. The V segment lost 4 bases and the J segment 1 base; nucleotides outside the gene matches: 7. In germline, CDR1 is SGHRS, CDR2 YFSETQ. Sequenced material: PBMCs from the stem cell graft donor, taken from the stem cell graft. The TCR was taken from a human donor who donated a stem cell graft to a child with SCID. The genes are TRBV5-1 and TRBJ1-2, with 10 bases lining up with TRBD1. The chain's CDR3 is CASSPTDRGYNYGYTF. CDR3 DNA: TGCGCCAGCAGCCCCACGGACAGGGGGTATAACTATGGCTACACCTTC.